These 18 T cell receptor beta chains share one sample of origin, sequenced in a study of blood T cells in healthy people across ages. A second roughly 7 to 12 cycle PCR used barcoded and J-beta primers. From the 5' RACE reads, TCRdb called clonotypes with MiXCR, one entry per CDR3 protein. Of 700,000 to 850,000 distinct CDR3 sequences in the sample, about 48% are singletons; the top ten hold about 38%. Sequenced input: blood. Every receptor here comes from a man older than 75 in good health.

This chain connects TRBV28 to TRBJ1-2; no reliable D call. Trimming removed 6 bases at V and 5 bases at J, with 19 bases between. CDR1 is MDHEN, CDR2 SYDVKM, per germline. The CDR3 is 15 amino acids. CDR3 DNA: TGTGCCAGCAGCTCTGTTCCCCCCCAGGTATATGGCTACACCTTC. Its translation is CASSSVPPQVYGYTF.

The chain links TRBV5-1 to TRBJ2-4, with D hard to call. Deletions cut 3 bases from V and 2 bases from J, with 12 bases between. This CDR3 is 15 amino acids long. Germline assignment: CDR1 SGHRS and CDR2 YFSETQ. This chain's CDR3 is CASSSDDGTKNIQYF. DNA for the CDR3: TGCGCCAGCAGCTCTGACGACGGAACCAAAAACATTCAGTACTTC.

This clonotype was found a few times. The chain recombines TRBV20-1 with TRBJ2-1; 8 bases match TRBD2. Per the germline V gene, CDR1 is DFQATT and CDR2 is SNEGSKA (reference sequence). Trimming removed 6 bases from V and 0 bases from J; junction bases left unmatched: 10. CDR3 length: 16 residues. The CDR3 region has the DNA TGCAGTGCCGCATATAGCGGGGCGAGCTCCTACAATGAGCAGTTCTTC. It is translated as CSAAYSGASSYNEQFF.

The table lists this clonotype with a count of one. The CDR3 nucleotides read TGTGCCAGCAGTACCCTTTCCCAGGGACGGGGCTCTGGGGCCAACGTCCTGACTTTC. Residues: CASSTLSQGRGSGANVLTF. The chain couples TRBV12-3 or TRBV12-4 to TRBJ2-6, with D perhaps being TRBD1 or TRBD2 (5 bases each). V was clipped by 5 bases and J by 0 bases, with 20 bases between them. The CDR3 extends over 19 amino acids.

The chain uses TRBV29-1 and TRBJ2-7; D unclear. V lost 5 bases to trimming and J lost 0 bases, with 14 bases between them. The CDR3 is 14 amino acids. Per the germline V gene, CDR1 is SQVTM and CDR2 is ANQGSEA. In DNA, the CDR3 is TGCAGCGTTTCGAACCGGTTAGACTCCTACGAGCAGTACTTC. Protein: CSVSNRLDSYEQYF.

This clonotype was seen only a few times. The gene calls are TRBV7-8 and TRBJ2-1; 9 bases fit TRBD1. Germline CDR1 reads SGHVS; CDR2 reads FQNEAQ. V gave up 7 bases and J gave up 7 bases; unmatched junction bases: 14. This CDR3 comprises 16 residues. CDR3 nucleotide sequence: TGTGCCAGCACGGGGGTGGGACAGGGCCTAATGAATGAGCAGTTCTTC. It is translated as CASTGVGQGLMNEQFF.

This sequence joins TRBV10-3 and TRBJ2-4; TRBD1 matches 10 bases. Trimming took 4 bases from V and 15 from J; bases not matched to a gene: 12. The CDR3 runs to 14 residues. Germline V CDR1 and CDR2: ENHRY, SYGVKD. The CDR3 DNA reads as TGTGCCATCAGTGGGGCAGGAACCGGGACAGGGGCGTACTTC. The encoded protein is CAISGAGTGTGAYF.

This clonotype has only a few counts. The CDR3 sequence is CASSGGTGYGYEQYF. CDR3 coding DNA: TGTGCCAGCAGTGGAGGGACAGGGTATGGCTACGAGCAGTACTTC. This chain links TRBV25-1 with TRBJ2-7; 9 bases line up with TRBD1. Per the germline V gene, CDR1 is MGHDK and CDR2 is SYGVNS. The CDR3 has 15 amino acids. J gave up 3 bases and V 4 bases, and 7 bases lay outside the gene matches.

The chain joins TRBV2 to TRBJ2-7; TRBD1 aligns across 9 bases. Germline CDR1 reads SNHLY; CDR2 reads FYNNEI. V was pared by 8 bases and J by 2 bases, with 1 base of the junction left unmatched. The length of the CDR3 is 12 residues. The DNA of the CDR3 is TGTGCCAGCTGGGACAGGGCCTACGAGCAGTACTTC. This codes for CASWDRAYEQYF.

This clonotype has just a few counts. J is TRBJ2-5 and V is TRBV20-1, with a weak D call TRBD1 (6 bases). The J call is doubtful: the DNA matches TRBJ2-7 better. The germline V gene has CDR1 DFQATT and CDR2 SNEGSKA (reference sequence). CDR3 size: 13 residues. The CDR3 sequence is CSARVQGFGEQYF. In DNA, the CDR3 is TGCAGTGCTAGAGTCCAGGGGTTTGGCGAGCAGTACTTC.

This clonotype appeared once. The genes are TRBV20-1 and TRBJ2-1; TRBD2 agrees at 8 bases. The DNA end is a closer match to TRBJ2-7, so the J assignment may be wrong. Germline loops: CDR1 DFQATT, CDR2 SNEGSKA (reference sequence). CDR3 length equals 16 residues. Written as DNA, the CDR3 is TGCAGTGCTAGAGATCCGGGGGGGAGCTCCTACAATGAGCAGTACTTC. It encodes CSARDPGGSSYNEQYF.

This chain uses TRBV18 with TRBJ2-4, with TRBD1 matching 7 bases. The germline V gene has CDR1 KGHSH and CDR2 LQKENI. V trimming: 6 bases; J trimming: 7 bases; junction bases outside the gene matches: 12. There are 15 residues in the CDR3. The CDR3, as DNA: TGTGCCAGCTCCCTCGACAGGGCGTTCGTGAACATTCAGTACTTC. It codes for CASSLDRAFVNIQYF.

This clonotype has just a few counts. This chain links TRBV20-1 with TRBJ2-3, with D possibly being TRBD1 or TRBD2 (5 bases each). From germline, CDR1 is DFQATT and CDR2 SNEGSKA (reference sequence). The V end was cut by 4 bases, the J end by 14 bases, with 28 bases between. The CDR3 sequence is 15 residues long. The CDR3 region has the DNA TGCAGTGCTAAACTTCCGGGACCAGAGCACAGATACGCGTATTTT. Translated, it gives CSAKLPGPEHRYAYF.

This chain connects TRBV7-2 to TRBJ2-2, with D possibly TRBD1 on 6 matching bases. Germline CDR1 and CDR2: SGHTA and FQGNSA. Trimming removed 4 bases at V and 2 bases at J, with 8 bases between. This CDR3 comprises 14 residues. The DNA for the CDR3 is TGTGCCAGCAGCTCGGGACATAACACCGGGGAGCTGTTTTTT. Translating it yields CASSSGHNTGELFF.

The chain is built from TRBV5-1 and TRBJ2-2; 8 positions match TRBD2. The CDR3 extends over 17 amino acids. After removal of 1 base from V and 6 bases from J, the junction contained 11 bases not matched to a gene. Per the germline V gene, CDR1 is SGHRS and CDR2 is YFSETQ. The CDR3 sequence: CASSLLTPAGAAGELFF. The CDR3 DNA is TGCGCCAGCAGCTTGCTAACCCCAGCGGGGGCGGCCGGGGAGCTGTTTTTT.

Notes on this clonotype: One end of the junction varies from germline; a read error may be responsible. The rearrangement uses TRBV28 and TRBJ2-1, with no clear D. The CDR3 covers 13 residues. Per the germline V gene, CDR1 is MDHEN and CDR2 is SYDVKM. The CDR3 sequence: CASSPLLIHEQFF. CDR3 bases: TGTGCCAGCAGTCCCCTGTTAATCCATGAACAGTTCTTC.

The chain couples TRBV7-8 to TRBJ1-2; 9 positions match TRBD1. This CDR3 has 17 amino acids. The junction had 12 bases not matched to a gene; V was cut back by 3 bases and J by 4 bases. CDR1 SGHVS and CDR2 FQNEAQ come from the germline V gene. CDR3 sequence: CASSFFDRGFSGYGYTF. CDR3 coding DNA: TGTGCCAGCAGCTTTTTTGACAGGGGGTTCTCTGGCTATGGCTACACCTTC.

This clonotype appeared a few times. The gene calls are TRBV3-1 and TRBJ2-5, with 10 bases lining up with TRBD1. Germline V gives CDR1 LGHDT, CDR2 YNNKEL (reference sequence). The V gene end was trimmed by 4 bases and the J gene end by 11 bases; junction bases not matched to a gene: 13. This CDR3 has 15 residues. CDR3 nucleotide sequence: TGTGCCAGCAGCCTCCCGGGACAGGGGAGCAATGAGCAGTACTTC. Translation: CASSLPGQGSNEQYF.